What follows describes a single T cell receptor (beta chain). This specimen comes from a study of blood T cell repertoires in COVID-19. The authors' processing: The assay estimated nucleated cells by amplifying reference gene primers. Sequencing was performed with immunoSEQ multiplex PCR; in TCRdb, only in-frame clones are kept and a portion is missing. V, J and clone size were drawn from that table, and D and trimming were deduced from the DNA. The data contain 28,000 or so clones, 85% to 90% of them singletons. This CDR3 has 14 amino acids. The ends were cut back, 7 bases at V and 4 bases at J, with 16 bases in the middle. The germline V gene encodes CDR1 SGHVS and CDR2 FQNEAQ.

The TCR originated in a human donor in a cohort sampled during active COVID-19. Source material: peripheral blood. The V call is TRBV7-8, the J call TRBJ2-5; D is possibly TRBD2 (5 bases). The CDR3 coding sequence is TGTGCCAGCATCTATGGCCGGGGAGTAGAGACCCAGTACTTC. Translating gives CASIYGRGVETQYF.